Shown below are 31 T cell receptor beta chains from a single sample sequenced in a study of regulatory T cells in long-lasting Graves disease. Described time point: newly diagnosed GD, antithyroid drugs for less than 3 months. Generation of the TCR library employed RNA extracted from PBMCs. Libraries of TCR beta came from iRepertoire HTBI primers plus Arm-PCR of CDR3 regions. TCRdb processed the multiplex PCR reads anew with MiXCR; each CDR3 protein has one entry. The sample records around 330,000 distinct CDR3 sequences, approximately 20% being singletons. This sample comprised peripheral blood mononuclear cells (PBMCs), obtained at new diagnosis, from a patient treated with antithyroid drugs. The receptors originated from a female donor with Graves disease.

The V and J genes are TRBV15 and TRBJ2-3; the match to TRBD2 covers 8 bases. This CDR3 is built from 17 residues. V dropped 0 bases and J dropped 0; count of bases not matched to a gene: 5. The germline V gene encodes CDR1 LNHNV and CDR2 YYDKDF (reference sequence). The DNA of the CDR3 is TGTGCCACCAGCAGAGATACTTTAGCGGGGAGCACAGATACGCAGTATTTT. It encodes CATSRDTLAGSTDTQYF.

This clonotype was seen at least ten times. V is TRBV12-3 or TRBV12-4 and J is TRBJ2-5; no reliable D call. V was trimmed by 3 bases and J by 2 bases, leaving 13 bases between them. CDR3 length: 15 residues. CDR3 bases: TGTGCCAGCAGTTTCGTTCCGGGTTATCAAGAGACCCAGTACTTC. It yields the protein CASSFVPGYQETQYF.

This clonotype was detected many times. The chain carries TRBV7-2 and TRBJ2-3; 8 bases map to TRBD2. V was clipped by 4 bases and J by 8 bases; unmatched bases: 5. The CDR3 totals 13 residues. CDR1 and CDR2 (germline): SGHTA, FQGNSA. CDR3 amino acids: CASSWGLAGTQYF. CDR3 DNA sequence: TGTGCCAGCAGCTGGGGCCTAGCGGGTACGCAGTATTTT.

This clonotype was observed many times. The chain couples TRBV11-2 to TRBJ2-4; 10 bases align to TRBD1. Germline loops: CDR1 SGHAT, CDR2 FQNNGV. This CDR3 has 16 residues. The junction had 12 bases not matched to a gene; V was cut back by 5 bases and J by 8 bases. The CDR3 sequence is CASSPKPGQGRDIQYF. DNA of the CDR3: TGTGCCAGCAGCCCTAAACCGGGACAGGGGCGAGACATTCAGTACTTC.

This clonotype appeared a few times. The J gene is TRBJ2-3, the V gene TRBV9; 11 positions match TRBD1. J was trimmed by 6 bases and V by 7 bases; bases with no gene match: 7. Per the germline V gene, CDR1 is SGDLS and CDR2 is YYNGEE. CDR3 length equals 14 residues. CDR3 sequence reads: CASGLGQGADTQYF. Here the CDR3 DNA reads TGTGCCAGCGGTTTAGGACAGGGGGCGGATACGCAGTATTTT.

This clonotype was seen repeatedly, ten times or more. The chain employs TRBV12-3 or TRBV12-4 and TRBJ1-5; D is unresolved. This CDR3 comprises 13 residues. Trimming stripped 2 bases from V and 5 bases from J, with 7 bases between. The CDR3 DNA sequence: TGTGCCAGCAGTTTACTTCGGGATCAGCCCCAGCATTTT. Protein: CASSLLRDQPQHF.

This clonotype was seen only a few times. V gene TRBV11-2 combines with J gene TRBJ2-2, with 8 bases matching TRBD2. CDR1 is SGHAT and CDR2 is FQNNGV in the germline V gene. This CDR3 is 15 amino acids long. Trimming cost V 5 bases and J 6 bases; bases outside gene matches: 8. CDR3: CASSTPRGRSGELFF. The CDR3 DNA reads as TGTGCCAGCAGCACTCCTCGCGGGAGGTCCGGGGAGCTGTTTTTT.

This clonotype occurred many times. The chain combines TRBV12-3 or TRBV12-4 with TRBJ2-5; 10 bases map to TRBD2. Trimming removed 7 bases from V and 5 bases from J; junction bases left unmatched: 13. The CDR3 sequence is 16 residues long. The CDR3: CASTPGEREGSETQYF. CDR3 in DNA: TGTGCCAGCACCCCCGGAGAGCGGGAGGGGTCGGAGACCCAGTACTTC.

As DNA, the CDR3 is TGTGCCAGCAGCCCTCCGGCAGCAACTAATGAAAAACTGTTTTTT. Translated, it gives CASSPPAATNEKLFF. The rearrangement uses TRBV3-1 and TRBJ1-4; D not resolved. CDR3 length: 15 amino acids. The germline V and J ends were trimmed by 4 bases and 0 bases, with 9 bases remaining between them. Looked up from germline, CDR1 is LGHDT and CDR2 is YNNKEL (reference sequence).

The chain recombines TRBV10-3 with TRBJ2-1; the D is unclear. The CDR3 is 13 residues long. The V gene's germline CDR1 is ENHRY and CDR2 SYGVKD. V gave up 3 bases and J gave up 8 bases, with 11 bases separating them. CDR3 in amino acids: CAISDLQGHEQFF. Written as DNA, the CDR3 is TGTGCCATCAGTGATCTGCAAGGACATGAGCAGTTCTTC.

This clonotype was seen at least ten times. The chain couples TRBV18 to TRBJ2-2; D is possibly TRBD2 (6 bases). The CDR3 runs 13 residues. CDR1 KGHSH and CDR2 LQKENI come from the germline V gene. Trimming took off 6 bases at V and 2 bases at J, with 7 bases between the two ends. The CDR3 bases are TGTGCCAGCTCGCGGGGTAACACCGGGGAGCTGTTTTTT. It specifies CASSRGNTGELFF.

This clonotype has ten or more counts. The CDR3, as DNA: TGTGCCAGCAGCCTCCGACAGGGAGGGTATGGCTACACCTTC. Encoded protein: CASSLRQGGYGYTF. This sequence joins TRBV12-3 or TRBV12-4 and TRBJ1-2, with 7 bases matching TRBD1. The CDR3 covers 14 residues. J was trimmed by 5 bases and V by 6 bases; bases with no gene match: 9.

This clonotype was seen at least ten times. The genes are TRBV15 and TRBJ2-7, with 7 bases aligning to TRBD1. Germline CDR1 reads LNHNV; CDR2 reads YYDKDF (reference sequence). The CDR3 length is 13 residues. V shed 5 bases, J shed 4 bases, and the junction held 5 bases outside the gene matches. The CDR3 loop is CATSRDRQYEQYF. Written as DNA, the CDR3 is TGTGCCACCAGCCGGGACAGACAATACGAGCAGTACTTC.

CDR3 sequence reads: CASAEQARTYEQYF. The CDR3 DNA reads as TGTGCCAGCGCAGAACAGGCAAGAACCTACGAGCAGTACTTC. J is TRBJ2-7 and V is TRBV27; tentatively, D is TRBD1 (5 bases). Germline CDR1 and CDR2: MNHEY and SMNVEV (reference sequence). Trimming shortened V by 8 bases and J by 2 bases, and 16 bases separated the two germline ends. CDR3 size: 14 residues.

This clonotype was seen at least ten times. This chain links TRBV5-1 with TRBJ1-1; a weak D match, TRBD1 (5 bases). With 3 bases removed from V and 1 base from J, the gap between germline ends came to 13 bases. This CDR3 has 15 amino acids. The germline CDR1 and CDR2 sequences are SGHRS and YFSETQ. CDR3 region: CASSSSGTGNTEAFF. Here the CDR3 DNA reads TGCGCCAGCAGCTCCTCCGGGACGGGGAACACTGAAGCTTTCTTT.

In its sample, this clonotype was seen many times. J is TRBJ2-1 and V is TRBV10-2; TRBD2 aligns across 7 bases. V lost 0 bases and J lost 4; bases outside the gene matches: 12. This CDR3 spans 18 amino acids. Germline loops: CDR1 WSHSY, CDR2 SAAADI. The DNA of the CDR3 is TGCGCCAGCAGTGAGTCCGGGGCGGGGGTGCTTGTTTACAATGAGCAGTTCTTC. Protein: CASSESGAGVLVYNEQFF.

This clonotype occurred many times. The rearrangement joins TRBV12-3 or TRBV12-4 to TRBJ1-3; no firm D call. The CDR3 has 16 residues. The V and J ends lost 3 bases and 0 bases respectively, with 12 bases between them. This CDR3 reads CASSLVAVSSGNTIYF. The CDR3 DNA reads as TGTGCCAGCAGTTTGGTTGCGGTCAGCTCTGGAAACACCATATATTTT.

At least ten counts were recorded for this clonotype. The CDR3 bases are TGTGCCAGCAGTTTCCCCCTCGGGACGGCTAATTCACCCCTCCACTTT. Its protein is CASSFPLGTANSPLHF. The chain is built from TRBV28 and TRBJ1-6; D may be TRBD1 (5 bases). CDR3 length: 16 residues. With 3 bases removed from V and 6 bases from J, the gap between germline ends came to 15 bases. Germline V gives CDR1 MDHEN, CDR2 SYDVKM.

This clonotype was counted many times. This sequence joins TRBV18 and TRBJ1-5; D is possibly TRBD1 (5 bases). With 4 bases removed from V and 7 bases from J, the gap between germline ends came to 17 bases. Per germline, CDR1 KGHSH and CDR2 LQKENI. The CDR3 is made up of 15 amino acids. The CDR3 DNA reads as TGTGCCAGCTCACGGACGGGGACCGCCGGGCAGCCCCAGCATTTT. Its translation: CASSRTGTAGQPQHF.

The table lists this clonotype with a count of one. This may be a read error, as it is one base from a much larger clone. This chain uses TRBV19 with TRBJ1-2, with a weak D call TRBD1 (6 bases). The CDR3 has 15 residues. CDR1 LNHDA and CDR2 SQIVND come from the germline V gene (reference sequence). V was clipped by 4 bases and J by 3 bases, with 15 bases between them. The CDR3 sequence: CASSTPWDNYYGYTF. For the CDR3, the DNA is TGTGCCAGTAGTACCCCCTGGGACAACTACTATGGCTACACCTTC.

This clonotype was found a few times. The rearrangement uses TRBV27 and TRBJ2-7, with a tentative D call TRBD1 (6 bases). CDR3 size: 14 residues. Trimming stripped 6 bases from V and 3 bases from J, with 15 bases between. Germline-derived CDR1 and CDR2 are MNHEY and SMNVEV (reference sequence). CDR3 protein: CASSESRTVYEQYF. The CDR3 nucleotides read TGTGCCAGCAGCGAGAGTCGGACAGTCTACGAGCAGTACTTC.

This clonotype was counted at least ten times. The V and J genes are TRBV3-1 and TRBJ1-3; D remains ambiguous. Germline V lookup: CDR1 LGHDT, CDR2 YNNKEL (reference sequence). This CDR3 contains 15 residues. Trimming left V 1 base short and J 0 bases short, with 7 bases between. Here the CDR3 DNA reads TGTGCCAGCAGCCAAGCTCGCAGCTCTGGAAACACCATATATTTT. This translates into CASSQARSSGNTIYF.

This chain links TRBV24-1 with TRBJ2-5; D call uncertain. With 3 bases removed from V and 5 bases from J, the gap between germline ends came to 9 bases. Germline V lookup: CDR1 KGHDR, CDR2 SFDVKD. This CDR3 is built from 13 residues. Written as DNA, the CDR3 is TGTGCCACCAGTGATGGGCGCTCTGAGACCCAGTACTTC. It codes for CATSDGRSETQYF.

This clonotype showed up many times. The gene calls are TRBV2 and TRBJ2-1; TRBD2 matches 9 bases. The germline CDR1 and CDR2 sequences are SNHLY and FYNNEI. V lost 11 bases, J lost 6 bases, and 8 bases stayed unmatched. This CDR3 contains 13 residues. This CDR3 reads CAGTSSSGNEQFF. CDR3 DNA: TGTGCCGGGACTAGCAGTTCAGGCAATGAGCAGTTCTTC. Using reference TRBV2 and TRBJ2-1 for the parts outside the CDR3, the full variable domain is EPEVTQTPSHQVTQMGQEVILRCVPISNHLYFYWYRQILGQKVEFLVSFYNNEISEKSEIFDDQFSVERPDGSNFTLKIRSTKLEDSAMYFCAGTSSSGNEQFFGPGTRLTVL.

This clonotype has at least ten counts. The gene calls are TRBV12-3 or TRBV12-4 and TRBJ2-4; no reliable D call. This CDR3 is built from 13 residues. Trimming took 8 bases from V and 5 from J, leaving 13 bases between them. The CDR3 sequence is CASQAGLQNIQYF. In nucleotides, the CDR3 is TGTGCCAGCCAGGCAGGTCTCCAAAACATTCAGTACTTC.

This clonotype was found many times. The chain couples TRBV2 to TRBJ2-7; D tentatively reads TRBD1 or TRBD2 (7 bases each). The V gene's germline CDR1 is SNHLY and CDR2 FYNNEI. The CDR3 runs to 14 residues. V was clipped by 4 bases and J by 1 base, with 11 bases between them. DNA for the CDR3: TGTGCCAGCAGTGGAGCGGGACAGTCCTACGAGCAGTACTTC. Protein: CASSGAGQSYEQYF.

As for this clonotype: This sequence may be a read error, since a much larger clone differs from it by one base. The genes are TRBV12-3 or TRBV12-4 and TRBJ2-3, with 14 positions matching TRBD2. This CDR3 contains 17 residues. With V trimmed by 6 bases and J by 3 bases, 8 bases remained unmatched. The CDR3: CASRQKGTSGRTDTQYF. In DNA form, the CDR3 reads TGTGCCAGCAGGCAGAAAGGGACTAGCGGGAGAACAGATACGCAGTATTTT.

The rearrangement links TRBV20-1 to TRBJ2-5, with 8 bases lining up with TRBD2. This CDR3 has 15 amino acids. V dropped 1 base and J dropped 5; count of bases not matched to a gene: 9. Per the germline V gene, CDR1 is DFQATT and CDR2 is SNEGSKA (reference sequence). The CDR3: CSARVPAGGSETQYF. The CDR3 DNA follows: TGCAGTGCTAGAGTTCCCGCGGGAGGATCGGAGACCCAGTACTTC.

This chain joins TRBV28 and TRBJ2-1; 9 bases are shared with TRBD1. Germline V CDR1 and CDR2: MDHEN, SYDVKM. The CDR3 runs 15 residues. Trimming cost V 8 bases and J 7 bases; bases outside gene matches: 12. Here the CDR3 DNA reads TGTGCCAGCGGGGAGGGGACAGGGTCCCGGAATGAGCAGTTCTTC. The encoded protein is CASGEGTGSRNEQFF.

In its sample, this clonotype was seen a few times. The V gene is TRBV5-4, the J gene TRBJ2-7; D is unresolved. Germline assignment: CDR1 SGHNT and CDR2 YYREEE (reference sequence). The CDR3 is 15 amino acids. The V and J ends lost 3 bases and 2 bases respectively, with 15 bases between them. CDR3 sequence (DNA): TGTGCCAGCAGCTCATTAGATGGCTTCCCCTACGAGCAGTACTTC. It yields the protein CASSSLDGFPYEQYF.

This clonotype has at least ten counts. The genes are TRBV5-1 and TRBJ2-1; the match to TRBD2 covers 9 bases. CDR3 length: 14 residues. Germline trimming cut 4 bases from V and 9 bases from J; bases unmatched to any gene: 8. Per the germline V gene, CDR1 is SGHRS and CDR2 is YFSETQ. CDR3 nucleotides: TGCGCCAGCAGCACGGCGGCGGGAGGGTTTGAGCAGTTCTTC. Translated, it gives CASSTAAGGFEQFF. Full variable domain (outside the CDR3, taken from reference TRBV5-1 and TRBJ2-1): KAGVTQTPRYLIKTRGQQVTLSCSPISGHRSVSWYQQTPGQGLQFLFEYFSETQRNKGNFPGRFSGRQFSNSRSEMNVSTLELGDSALYLCASSTAAGGFEQFFGPGTRLTVL.